A selection of T cell receptor beta chains follows, all from one sample in a study of T-cell memory formation after mild COVID-19. TCRdb itself ran the 5' RACE reads through MiXCR, one entry per CDR3 protein. In the table there are about 430,000 distinct CDR3 sequences, around 17% of which are singletons. Sequencing input: PBMCs or a T cell subset sorted from them (not recorded which). The receptors shown here come from a man aged 18 to 30 who had mild COVID-19 (a few samples of this study predate the infection). Cell type and time point are not known. Each CDR3 is given with its conserved first and last residue. D genes are given only for firm matches. Only some rows state a clone size, as once, few, many or a class for expanded clones.

j_gene | d_gene | v_gene | abundance | CDR3nt | CDR3aa
TRBJ1-5 | NA | TRBV19 | NA | TGTGCCAGTAGTATCCCCCCCGGCCAGGGGCATTTT | CASSIPPGQGHF
TRBJ2-2 | NA | TRBV7-3 | many | TGTGCCAGCACGCGGGGGAACACCGGGGAGCTGTTTTTT | CASTRGNTGELFF
TRBJ2-3 | NA | TRBV2 | NA | TGTGCCAGCAGTGTGGGCCAGCTCGGCACAGATACGCAGTATTTT | CASSVGQLGTDTQYF
TRBJ2-6 | NA | TRBV5-1 | NA | TGCGCCAGCAGCTTGTATCCCTCTGAACAGGGAATTGGGGCCAACGTCCTGACTTTC | CASSLYPSEQGIGANVLTF
TRBJ1-2 | TRBD1 | TRBV6-5 | few | TGTGCCAGCAGTTTTACAGGGGGGTGGGTCTATGGCTACACCTTC | CASSFTGGWVYGYTF
TRBJ2-7 | NA | TRBV20-1 | NA | TGCAGTGCTAGCTACGGAAGCTCCTACGAGCAGTACTTC | CSASYGSSYEQYF
TRBJ2-1 | NA | TRBV5-1 | few | TGCGCCAGCAGCTTGGCCGGCAGGGAGGACAATGAGCAGTTCTTC | CASSLAGREDNEQFF
TRBJ1-1 | NA | TRBV5-1 | NA | TGCGCCAGCAGCTGGGGCGCGGACACTGAAGCTTTCTTT | CASSWGADTEAFF
TRBJ1-1 | NA | TRBV5-1 | few | TGCGCCAGCAGCTTGGTTTCTTCTCCCCGGAACACTGAAGCTTTCTTT | CASSLVSSPRNTEAFF
TRBJ2-3 | NA | TRBV15 | NA | TGTGCCACCAGCAGAGTCGGCAGGGGAGTGGCGGATACGCAGTATTTT | CATSRVGRGVADTQYF
TRBJ2-6 | NA | TRBV10-3 | NA | TGTGCCATCAGTGAGATTCGACGGATCTCTGGGGCCAACGTCCTGACTTTC | CAISEIRRISGANVLTF
TRBJ1-2 | TRBD1 | TRBV12-3/TRBV12-4 | NA | TGTGCCAGCACCGGACAGGGAGTATCCCACGGCTACACCTTC | CASTGQGVSHGYTF
TRBJ1-2 | NA | TRBV5-1 | NA | TGCGCCAGCAGCTTTGTTAGCCTGAATCCCCTTGGAAATGGCTACACCTTC | CASSFVSLNPLGNGYTF
TRBJ1-4 | TRBD1 | TRBV10-3 | few | TGTGCCATCAGTACTGGACAGGGGTTAACCCCTAATGAAAAACTGTTTTTT | CAISTGQGLTPNEKLFF
TRBJ1-1 | NA | TRBV2 | NA | TGTGCCAGCAGTGGAAGCGGGAGACAAGCTTTCTTT | CASSGSGRQAFF
TRBJ2-7 | NA | TRBV5-8 | NA | TGTGCCAGCAGCTTCAGGGATTGGGAATTATACGAGCAGTACTTC | CASSFRDWELYEQYF
TRBJ2-1 | NA | TRBV20-1 | NA | TGCAGTGCTAGAGATTTTAGGACCTCGGGTGAGCAGTTCTTC | CSARDFRTSGEQFF
TRBJ1-6 | TRBD1 | TRBV3-1 | few | TGTGCCAGCAGCCTCCGGGACAGTCTTTCACCCCTCCACTTT | CASSLRDSLSPLHF
TRBJ2-3 | NA | TRBV7-3 | few | TGTGCCAGCAGCCTCGCGAGGGTCACAGATACGCAGTATTTT | CASSLARVTDTQYF
TRBJ2-1 | TRBD2 | TRBV27 | NA | TGTGCCAGCAGTTTTGGCTTTGAGCGGGGGGGCCTATTAAATGAGCAGTTCTTC | CASSFGFERGGLLNEQFF
TRBJ2-5 | NA | TRBV12-5 | few | TGTGCTAGTGGTGGCGGGACCCAAGAGACCCAGTACTTC | CASGGGTQETQYF
TRBJ2-7 | NA | TRBV7-2 | few | TGTGCCAGCACCGCGTGGGGCAGCTCCTACGAGCAGTACTTC | CASTAWGSSYEQYF
TRBJ1-2 | NA | TRBV5-5 | few | TGTGCCAGCAGCTTGGACGGAAGCCATGGCTACACCTTC | CASSLDGSHGYTF
TRBJ2-3 | NA | TRBV5-6 | few | TGTGCCAGCAGCCTGATAGGAGGAGGGCCAGATACGCAGTATTTT | CASSLIGGGPDTQYF
TRBJ2-4 | NA | TRBV7-8 | NA | TGTGCCAGCAGCTTTGGCCCACCAGGGGTGGGGAACATTCAGTACTTC | CASSFGPPGVGNIQYF
TRBJ2-2 | NA | TRBV5-8 | NA | TGTGCCAGCAGCTTCTTGACTACCGGGGAGCTGTTTTTT | CASSFLTTGELFF
TRBJ2-2 | TRBD1 | TRBV5-1 | many | TGCGCCAGCGTCGCCGGGACAGCGAACACCGGGGAGCTGTTTTTT | CASVAGTANTGELFF
TRBJ2-1 | NA | TRBV5-1 | NA | TGCGCCAGCAGCTCGCAAGGGGCACTCTACAATGAGCAGTTCTTC | CASSSQGALYNEQFF
TRBJ1-2 | NA | TRBV7-8 | NA | TGTGCCAGCAGCTCGCGGGGGGATGGCTACACCTTC | CASSSRGDGYTF
TRBJ1-5 | NA | TRBV7-2 | NA | TGTGCCAGCAGCTTACAGGCTCAGGGCAATCAGCCCCAGCATTTT | CASSLQAQGNQPQHF